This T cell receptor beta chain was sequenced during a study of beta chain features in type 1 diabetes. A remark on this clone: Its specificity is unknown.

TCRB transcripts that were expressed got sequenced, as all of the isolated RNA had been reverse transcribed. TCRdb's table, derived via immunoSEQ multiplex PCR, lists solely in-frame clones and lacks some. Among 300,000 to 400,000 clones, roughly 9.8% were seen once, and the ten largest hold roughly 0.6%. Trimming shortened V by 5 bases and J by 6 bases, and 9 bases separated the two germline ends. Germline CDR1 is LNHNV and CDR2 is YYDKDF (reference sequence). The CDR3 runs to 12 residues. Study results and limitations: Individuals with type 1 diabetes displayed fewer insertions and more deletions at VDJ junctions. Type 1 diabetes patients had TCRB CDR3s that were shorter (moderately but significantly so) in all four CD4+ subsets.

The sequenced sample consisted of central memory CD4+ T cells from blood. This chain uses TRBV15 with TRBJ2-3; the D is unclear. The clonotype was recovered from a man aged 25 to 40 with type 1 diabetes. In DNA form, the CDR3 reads TGTGCCACCAGCGCCGGCCCCGATACGCAGTATTTT. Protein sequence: CATSAGPDTQYF. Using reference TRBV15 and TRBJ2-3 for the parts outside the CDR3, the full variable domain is DAMVIQNPRYQVTQFGKPVTLSCSQTLNHNVMYWYQQKSSQAPKLLFHYYDKDFNNEADTPDNFQSRRPNTSFCFLDIRSPGLGDTAMYLCATSAGPDTQYFGPGTRLTVL.